The 13 T cell receptor beta chains given below trace back to one sample, sequenced in a study of T cell repertoires in cytomegalovirus infection. From the reads, TCRdb called clonotypes with MiXCR, one entry per CDR3 protein. Here the sample spans about 310,000 distinct CDR3 sequences, roughly 25% being singletons. Antigen specificity for these receptors is unknown. The sequenced sample was cultured PBMCs, obtained from culture after CMV antigen stimulation. These receptor sequences come from a human donor in good health (CMV status not recorded). Some clones in this sample may be carry-over from other donors' samples.

The chain recombines TRBV25-1 with TRBJ2-1; D might be TRBD1 (5 bases). Germline V CDR1 and CDR2: MGHDK, SYGVNS. The CDR3 has 14 amino acids. With 2 bases removed from V and 0 bases from J, the gap between germline ends came to 5 bases. CDR3 coding DNA: TGTGCCAGCAGTGAACAGGGCTCCTACAATGAGCAGTTCTTC. Translation: CASSEQGSYNEQFF.

This clonotype turned up a few times. DNA of the CDR3: TGTGCCAGCAGCTTGGCCCGGCAGGGGTCCTATAATTCACCCCTCCACTTT. Its translation is CASSLARQGSYNSPLHF. This chain connects TRBV5-4 to TRBJ1-6, with a tentative D call TRBD1 (6 bases). Germline V lookup: CDR1 SGHNT, CDR2 YYREEE (reference sequence). Trimming took off 0 bases at V and 1 base at J, with 11 bases between the two ends. CDR3 length: 17 residues.

This chain's CDR3 is CASSYTGNRNQPQHF. CDR3 sequence (DNA): TGTGCCAGCAGTTATACAGGGAATCGGAATCAGCCCCAGCATTTT. The chain links TRBV6-1 to TRBJ1-5, with a weak D call TRBD1 (6 bases). The CDR3 is 15 residues long. Germline V lookup: CDR1 MNHNS, CDR2 SASEGT. V was trimmed by 5 bases and J by 4 bases, leaving 15 bases between them.

This clonotype was seen more than once but under ten times. V gene TRBV7-6 combines with J gene TRBJ2-1, with TRBD2 matching 14 bases. V lost 3 bases, J lost 2 bases, and 12 bases stayed unmatched. The germline CDR1 and CDR2 sequences are SGHVS and FNYEAQ. The CDR3 consists of 20 residues. CDR3 nucleotides: TGTGCCAGCAGCTTCGGGGGGGGACTAGCGGGAGACGGCCCCTACAATGAGCAGTTCTTC. This gives the protein CASSFGGGLAGDGPYNEQFF. The full variable domain, completed using reference TRBV7-6 and TRBJ2-1, is GAGVSQSPRYKVTKRGQDVALRCDPISGHVSLYWYRQALGQGPEFLTYFNYEAQQDKSGLPNDRFSAERPEGSISTLTIQRTEQRDSAMYRCASSFGGGLAGDGPYNEQFFGPGTRLTVL.

There are a few counts of this clonotype. The chain combines TRBV20-1 with TRBJ2-7; D perhaps matches TRBD1 (6 bases). The CDR3 extends over 12 amino acids. V lost 3 bases to trimming and J lost 6 bases, with 12 bases between them. CDR1 is DFQATT and CDR2 is SNEGSKA in the germline V gene (reference sequence). CDR3 nucleotide sequence: TGCAGTGCTAGGAGCCACAGGGTCGAGCAGTACTTC. As protein: CSARSHRVEQYF.

This chain connects TRBV15 to TRBJ1-4; D gene unclear. Germline CDR1 LNHNV, CDR2 YYDKDF (reference sequence). This CDR3 contains 14 residues. Between the trimmed V and J ends, which lost 7 bases and 5 bases, there was a span of 14 bases. CDR3 sequence (DNA): TGTGCCACCACCCATGTAGGGTCGAATGAAAAACTGTTTTTT. Residues: CATTHVGSNEKLFF.

This clonotype was observed many times. V is TRBV11-2 and J is TRBJ2-6; TRBD2 matches 8 bases. This CDR3 contains 20 residues. Germline trimming cut 1 base from V and 1 base from J; bases unmatched to any gene: 12. Germline assignment: CDR1 SGHAT and CDR2 FQNNGV. The CDR3 spells CASSLVNRGRITSGANVLTF. The CDR3 DNA is TGTGCCAGCAGCTTAGTTAATCGCGGGAGGATTACTTCTGGGGCCAACGTCCTGACTTTC. Using reference TRBV11-2 and TRBJ2-6 for the parts outside the CDR3, the full variable domain is EAGVAQSPRYKIIEKRQSVAFWCNPISGHATLYWYQQILGQGPKLLIQFQNNGVVDDSQLPKDRFSAERLKGVDSTLKIQPAKLEDSAVYLCASSLVNRGRITSGANVLTFGAGSRLTVL.

In DNA, the CDR3 is TGCGCCAGCAGCTTGGTAAGTAGCGACGATGAGCAGTTCTTC. Translating it yields CASSLVSSDDEQFF. The V call is TRBV5-1, the J call TRBJ2-1, with TRBD2 as a possible D gene (5 bases). Germline V gene lookup returns CDR1 SGHRS and CDR2 YFSETQ. This CDR3 contains 14 residues. V was trimmed by 0 bases and J by 8 bases, leaving 12 bases between them.

The sample holds many counts of this clonotype. CDR3 loop: CASSLATGSGQETQYF. Here the CDR3 DNA reads TGTGCCAGCAGCTTAGCGACAGGGTCAGGTCAAGAGACCCAGTACTTC. The J gene is TRBJ2-5, the V gene TRBV7-9, with TRBD1 matching 7 bases. The length of the CDR3 is 16 residues. CDR1 and CDR2 (germline): SEHNR, FQNEAQ (reference sequence). J gave up 2 bases and V 0 bases, and 6 bases lay outside the gene matches.

The genes are TRBV14 and TRBJ2-5, with 11 nucleotides matching TRBD2. This CDR3 contains 16 residues. V dropped 3 bases and J dropped 1; count of bases not matched to a gene: 4. Germline V gives CDR1 SGHDN, CDR2 FVKESK. The CDR3 bases are TGTGCCAGCAGCCACTTTAGCGGGAGGGCCCAAGAGACCCAGTACTTC. Protein: CASSHFSGRAQETQYF.

In its sample, this clonotype was seen once. The chain carries TRBV6-1 and TRBJ1-1; D gene unclear. Trimming pared 4 bases from V and 1 base from J, leaving 10 bases between. From germline, CDR1 is MNHNS and CDR2 SASEGT. The CDR3 spans 14 residues. As DNA, the CDR3 is TGTGCCAGCAGTGGGAGCCACGCGAACACTGAAGCTTTCTTT. Translation gives CASSGSHANTEAFF.

V gene TRBV4-3 combines with J gene TRBJ2-7; 10 bases align to TRBD1. CDR1 and CDR2 from the germline V gene are LGHNA and YSLEER. With 2 bases clipped from V and 2 bases from J, the junction kept 3 bases outside the gene matches. This CDR3 contains 15 residues. The CDR3 spells CASSQLGTGAYEQYF. In DNA form, the CDR3 reads TGCGCCAGCAGCCAATTAGGGACAGGGGCCTACGAGCAGTACTTC.

This clonotype was seen a few times. The rearrangement uses TRBV7-2 and TRBJ2-7, with D unresolved. The CDR3 is 14 amino acids. Germline CDR1 and CDR2: SGHTA and FQGNSA. Trimming left V 2 bases short and J 6 bases short, with 14 bases between. This CDR3 is CASSLRSSGLEQYF. CDR3 in DNA: TGTGCCAGCAGCTTAAGGTCGTCAGGTCTCGAGCAGTACTTC. The full variable domain, with the rest looked up from reference TRBV7-2 and TRBJ2-7, is GAGVSQSPSNKVTEKGKDVELRCDPISGHTALYWYRQSLGQGLEFLIYFQGNSAPDKSGLPSDRFSAERTGGSVSTLTIQRTQQEDSAVYLCASSLRSSGLEQYFGPGTRLTVT.